Listed below are T cell receptor beta chains from one sample, sequenced in a study of blood T cell repertoires in COVID-19. Only in-frame clones appear in the TCRdb table, and some are missing; sequencing was by immunoSEQ multiplex PCR. Among 100,000 to 150,000 clones listed, around nine tenths were seen once. Material for sequencing was peripheral blood. These receptors were collected from a woman at least 80 years old with acute or convalescent COVID-19. Both conserved end residues are part of each CDR3. Clone size is not always given. Where it is, it says once, few, many or a class for expanded clones.

V: TRBV3-1/TRBV3-2
size: NA
J: TRBJ2-3
CDR3: CASSHGLDTQYF

V: TRBV5-4
size: few
J: TRBJ2-2
CDR3: CASSLGPPEAGELFF

V: TRBV19
size: NA
J: TRBJ1-5
CDR3: CASSTMDRAGQPQHF

V: TRBV18
size: NA
J: TRBJ1-2
CDR3: CASSPARDRVNYGYTF

V: TRBV4-2
size: NA
J: TRBJ1-1
CDR3: CASSQDRGDSISAFF

V: TRBV19
size: NA
J: TRBJ2-7
CDR3: CASSPRTNEQYF

V: TRBV7-2
size: NA
J: TRBJ2-3
CDR3: CASSPSATYADTQYF

V: TRBV11-2
size: NA
J: TRBJ2-7
CDR3: CASSTPTGAYEQYF

V: TRBV5-1
size: NA
J: TRBJ1-2
CDR3: CASSLNGNYGYTF

V: TRBV14
size: once
J: TRBJ1-2
CDR3: CASSQLDRPYGYTF

V: TRBV5-1
size: NA
J: TRBJ2-1
CDR3: CASSLDLSGVAYNEQFF

V: TRBV7-9
size: NA
J: TRBJ1-5
CDR3: CASSLGSTGHQPQHF

V: TRBV10-3
size: NA
J: TRBJ1-3
CDR3: CAISVQGWENTIYF

V: TRBV3-1/TRBV3-2
size: NA
J: TRBJ2-7
CDR3: CASSQLHGSSYEQYF

V: TRBV28
size: NA
J: TRBJ1-4
CDR3: CASISGGYNEKLFF

V: TRBV7-8
size: NA
J: TRBJ2-6
CDR3: CASSFRAVGGQGISGANVLTF

V: TRBV19
size: NA
J: TRBJ2-1
CDR3: CASSISGGGYSYNEQFF

V: TRBV12-3/TRBV12-4
size: NA
J: TRBJ1-1
CDR3: CASSSAGRTEAFF

V: TRBV19
size: few
J: TRBJ1-1
CDR3: CASSTQKNTEAFF

V: TRBV7-2
size: NA
J: TRBJ1-1
CDR3: CASSLAYRGSTEAFF